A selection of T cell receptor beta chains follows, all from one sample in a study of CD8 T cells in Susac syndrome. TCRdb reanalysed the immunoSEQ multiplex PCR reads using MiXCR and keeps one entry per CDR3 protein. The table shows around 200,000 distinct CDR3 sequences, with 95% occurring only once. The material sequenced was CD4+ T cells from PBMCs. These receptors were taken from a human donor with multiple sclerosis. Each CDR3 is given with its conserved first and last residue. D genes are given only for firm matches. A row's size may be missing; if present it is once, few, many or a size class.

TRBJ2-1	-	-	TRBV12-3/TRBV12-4	TGTGCCAGCAGTTTCGGGACCATAAATGAGCAGTTCTTC	CASSFGTINEQFF
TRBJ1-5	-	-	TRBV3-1	TGTGCCAGCAGCCAAAACAGTCGGCAGCCCCAGCATTTT	CASSQNSRQPQHF
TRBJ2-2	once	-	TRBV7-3	TGTGCCAGCAGCGGCAGGGAAAACACCGGGGAGCTGTTTTTT	CASSGRENTGELFF
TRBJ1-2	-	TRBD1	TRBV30	TGTGCCTGGAAGAGGGACAGCTTTAACTATGGCTACACCTTC	CAWKRDSFNYGYTF
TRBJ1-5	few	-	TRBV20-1	TGCAGTGCTAGAGATTTCCGGGATCAGCCCCAGCATTTT	CSARDFRDQPQHF
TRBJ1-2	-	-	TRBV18	TGTGCCAGCTCACCAGATCGAGACCATGGCTACACCTTC	CASSPDRDHGYTF
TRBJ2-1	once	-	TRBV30	TGTGCCTGGAGGCCCAGGGGTAGTGAGCAGTTCTTC	CAWRPRGSEQFF
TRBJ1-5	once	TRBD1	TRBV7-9	TGTGCCAGCAGCTTAGGGCCCGGGACAGGGGATCAGCCCCAGCATTTT	CASSLGPGTGDQPQHF
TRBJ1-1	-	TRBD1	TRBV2	TGTGCCAGCAGTCAACACAGACAGGGGCCCACTGAAGCTTTCTTT	CASSQHRQGPTEAFF
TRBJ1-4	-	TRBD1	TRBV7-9	TGTGCCAGCACCCCTAACGGACAGGGGTATGAAAAACTGTTTTTT	CASTPNGQGYEKLFF
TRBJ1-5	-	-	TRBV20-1	TGCAGTGCTACCCTAGGGGGTAATCAGCCCCAGCATTTT	CSATLGGNQPQHF
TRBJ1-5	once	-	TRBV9	TGTGCCAGCAGCGTAGCTCCCGGGTACAATCAGCCCCAGCATTTT	CASSVAPGYNQPQHF
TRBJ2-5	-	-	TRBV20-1	TGCAGTGCTAGAGATGGAGAGTCGCAAGAGACCCAGTACTTC	CSARDGESQETQYF
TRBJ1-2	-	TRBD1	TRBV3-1	TGTGCCAGCAGCCAAGGGACAGGAGCGAACTATGGCTACACCTTC	CASSQGTGANYGYTF
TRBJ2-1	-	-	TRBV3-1	TGTGCCAGCAGCCAGGGTAGCGGCCAGGTTGGCAATGAGCAGTTCTTC	CASSQGSGQVGNEQFF
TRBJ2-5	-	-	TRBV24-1	TGTGCCACCAGTGATCCCGATGGGTCGCAAGAGACCCAGTACTTC	CATSDPDGSQETQYF
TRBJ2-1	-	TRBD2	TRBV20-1	TGCAGTGCTAGAGTTGGGACTAGCGGTTGGGTCAATGAGCAGTTCTTC	CSARVGTSGWVNEQFF
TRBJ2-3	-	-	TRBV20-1	TGCAGTGCCACCCGGGACCCAGAAGATACGCAGTATTTT	CSATRDPEDTQYF
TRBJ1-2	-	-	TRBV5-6	TGTGCCAGCAGCTTGGAAATCCTGGGGTATGGCTACACCTTC	CASSLEILGYGYTF
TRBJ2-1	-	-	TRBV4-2	TGTGCCAGCAGCCACCGGGACATGCGGGCCAATGAGCAGTTCTTC	CASSHRDMRANEQFF
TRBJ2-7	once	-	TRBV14	TGTGCCAGCAGCCAAGGACCGGGTTCCTACGAGCAGTACTTC	CASSQGPGSYEQYF
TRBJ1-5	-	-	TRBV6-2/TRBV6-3	TGTGCCAGCAGTTACGGGCAGCCCCATCTCAATCAGCCCCAGCATTTT	CASSYGQPHLNQPQHF
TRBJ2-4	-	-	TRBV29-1	TGCAGCGTTCTCATACAGGGACCTAACATTCAGTACTTC	CSVLIQGPNIQYF
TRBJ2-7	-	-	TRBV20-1	TGCAGTGCTAGTGGCAGGCGAACCCGCTACGAGCAGTACTTC	CSASGRRTRYEQYF
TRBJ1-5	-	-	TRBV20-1	TGCAGTGCTAACGGATGGGGGGCCAGCAATCAGCCCCAGCATTTT	CSANGWGASNQPQHF
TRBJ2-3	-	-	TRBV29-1	TGCAGCGTTGAAGATCGAGGGGTGGATACGCAGTATTTT	CSVEDRGVDTQYF
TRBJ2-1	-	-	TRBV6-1	TGTGCCAGCAGTGCTAGGGTGTACAATGAGCAGTTCTTC	CASSARVYNEQFF
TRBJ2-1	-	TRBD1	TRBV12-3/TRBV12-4	TGTGCCAGCAGAAAGCGACAGGGTCTCTACAATGAGCAGTTCTTC	CASRKRQGLYNEQFF
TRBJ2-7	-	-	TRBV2	TGTGCCAGCAGTGAAATACAGATCTTTGCCTACGAGCAGTACTTC	CASSEIQIFAYEQYF
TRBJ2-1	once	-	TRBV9	TGTGCCAGCAGCGTAGGTATGGGGAGGATGAGGTTTGGGAATGAGCAGTTCTTC	CASSVGMGRMRFGNEQFF
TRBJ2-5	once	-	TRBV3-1	TGTGCCAGCAGCCGCACGGAGGGGGAGACCCAGTACTTC	CASSRTEGETQYF
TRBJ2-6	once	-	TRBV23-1	TGCGCCAGCAGTGACTCCGAGGGGCACGACTCTGGGGCCAACGTCCTGACTTTC	CASSDSEGHDSGANVLTF
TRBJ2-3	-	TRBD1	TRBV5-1	TGCGCCAGCAAACCGGGACAGGGGGCAACAGATACGCAGTATTTT	CASKPGQGATDTQYF
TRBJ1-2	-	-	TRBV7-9	TGTGCCAGCAGCTTAGAGGGCGGAGGCTACACCTTC	CASSLEGGGYTF
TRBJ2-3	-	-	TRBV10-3	TGTGCCATCGCTCCTCTCCGTGGGGGGACAGATACGCAGTATTTT	CAIAPLRGGTDTQYF
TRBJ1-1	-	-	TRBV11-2	TGTGCCAGCAGCCCTGGGACTGAGAACACTGAAGCTTTCTTT	CASSPGTENTEAFF
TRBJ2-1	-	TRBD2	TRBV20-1	TGCAGTGCTAGTCGGACTAGCGGGGGGGCCTCAGTCAATGAGCAGTTCTTC	CSASRTSGGASVNEQFF
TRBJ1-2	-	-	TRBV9	TGTGCCAGCAGCGTAGAAGGGGCTGGAGGCTACACCTTC	CASSVEGAGGYTF
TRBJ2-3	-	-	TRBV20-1	TGCAGTGCTAGTCCCCCCTGGGGTACCGCAGATACGCAGTATTTT	CSASPPWGTADTQYF
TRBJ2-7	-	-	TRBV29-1	TGCAGCGTTGACGATATACTTGGGGAGCAGTACTTC	CSVDDILGEQYF
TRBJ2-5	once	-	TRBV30	TGTGCCTGGATGAGGGGGATTCGAGAGACCCAGTACTTC	CAWMRGIRETQYF
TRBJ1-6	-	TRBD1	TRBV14	TGTGCCAGCAGCCAAACAGGGGTGAATTCACCCCTCCACTTT	CASSQTGVNSPLHF
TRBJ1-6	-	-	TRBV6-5	TGTGCCAGCAACTTGGCAGTGGGTTCACCCCTCCACTTT	CASNLAVGSPLHF
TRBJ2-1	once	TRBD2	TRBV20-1	TGCAGTGCTAGCACCTGGGGGGGATACAATGAGCAGTTCTTC	CSASTWGGYNEQFF
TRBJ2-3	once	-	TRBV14	TGTGCCAGCAGCGGTGCGGGAGATACGCAGTATTTT	CASSGAGDTQYF
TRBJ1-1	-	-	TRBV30	TGTGCCTGGAGTAGGGGGATCCGCACTGAAGCTTTCTTT	CAWSRGIRTEAFF
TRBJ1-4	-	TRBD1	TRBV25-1	TGTGCCAGCAGTGGCCACAGGGGGGGAGTTGAAAAACTGTTTTTT	CASSGHRGGVEKLFF
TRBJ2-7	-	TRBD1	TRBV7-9	TGTGCCAGCAGCCTGGACAGGGATGGCGAGCAGTACTTC	CASSLDRDGEQYF